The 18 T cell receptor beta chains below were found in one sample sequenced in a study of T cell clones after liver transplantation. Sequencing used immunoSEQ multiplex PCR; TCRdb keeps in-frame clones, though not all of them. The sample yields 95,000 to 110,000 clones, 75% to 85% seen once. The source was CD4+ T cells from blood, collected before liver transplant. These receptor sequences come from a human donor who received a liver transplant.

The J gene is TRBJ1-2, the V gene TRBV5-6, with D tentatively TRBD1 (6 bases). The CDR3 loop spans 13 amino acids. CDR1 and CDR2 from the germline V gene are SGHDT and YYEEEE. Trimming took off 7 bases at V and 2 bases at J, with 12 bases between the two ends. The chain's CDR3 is CASRPTGNYGYTF. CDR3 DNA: TGTGCCAGCCGACCTACAGGGAACTATGGCTACACCTTC.

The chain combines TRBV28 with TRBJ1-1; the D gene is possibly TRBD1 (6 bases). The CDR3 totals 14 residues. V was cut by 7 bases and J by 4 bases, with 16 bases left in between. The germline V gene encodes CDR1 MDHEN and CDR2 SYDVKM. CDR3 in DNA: TGTGCCAGCAATAACCCTAGACAGGCCACTGAAGCTTTCTTT. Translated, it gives CASNNPRQATEAFF.

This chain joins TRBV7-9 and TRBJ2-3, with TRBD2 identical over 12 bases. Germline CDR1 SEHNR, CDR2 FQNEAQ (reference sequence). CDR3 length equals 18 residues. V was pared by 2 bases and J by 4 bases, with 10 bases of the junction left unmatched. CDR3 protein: CASSLPRRLAGVADTQYF. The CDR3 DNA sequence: TGTGCCAGCAGCTTACCCCGACGACTAGCGGGAGTAGCAGATACGCAGTATTTT.

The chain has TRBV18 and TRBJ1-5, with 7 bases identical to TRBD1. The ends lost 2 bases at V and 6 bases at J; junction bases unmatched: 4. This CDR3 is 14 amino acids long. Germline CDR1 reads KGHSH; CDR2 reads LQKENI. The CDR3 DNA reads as TGTGCCAGCTCACCAAAAGGGGGCAGTCAGCCCCAGCATTTT. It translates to CASSPKGGSQPQHF. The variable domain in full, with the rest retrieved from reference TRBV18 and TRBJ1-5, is NAGVMQNPRHLVRRRGQEARLRCSPMKGHSHVYWYRQLPEEGLKFMVYLQKENIIDESGMPKERFSAEFPKEGPSILRIQQVVRGDSAAYFCASSPKGGSQPQHFGDGTRLSIL.

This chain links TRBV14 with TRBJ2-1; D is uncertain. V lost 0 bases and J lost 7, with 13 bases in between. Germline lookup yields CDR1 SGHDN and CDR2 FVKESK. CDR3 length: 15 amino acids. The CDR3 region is CASSQDPSFYNEQFF. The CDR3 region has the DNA TGTGCCAGCAGCCAAGATCCCAGCTTTTATAATGAGCAGTTCTTC. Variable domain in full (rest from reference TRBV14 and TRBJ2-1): EAGVTQFPSHSVIEKGQTVTLRCDPISGHDNLYWYRRVMGKEIKFLLHFVKESKQDESGMPNNRFLAERTGGTYSTLKVQPAELEDSGVYFCASSQDPSFYNEQFFGPGTRLTVL.

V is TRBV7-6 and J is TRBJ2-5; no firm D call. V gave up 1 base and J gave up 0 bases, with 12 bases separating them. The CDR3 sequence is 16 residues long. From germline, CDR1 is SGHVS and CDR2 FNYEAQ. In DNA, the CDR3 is TGTGCCAGCAGCTTAGTTCCTGGTTCGGACCAAGAGACCCAGTACTTC. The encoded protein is CASSLVPGSDQETQYF.

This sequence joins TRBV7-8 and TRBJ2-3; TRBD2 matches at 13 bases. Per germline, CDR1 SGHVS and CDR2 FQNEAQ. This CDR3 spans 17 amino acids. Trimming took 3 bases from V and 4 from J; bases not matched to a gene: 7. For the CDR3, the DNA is TGTGCCAGCAGCTTGATCCCTACTAGCGGGAGGGCAGATACGCAGTATTTT. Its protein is CASSLIPTSGRADTQYF.

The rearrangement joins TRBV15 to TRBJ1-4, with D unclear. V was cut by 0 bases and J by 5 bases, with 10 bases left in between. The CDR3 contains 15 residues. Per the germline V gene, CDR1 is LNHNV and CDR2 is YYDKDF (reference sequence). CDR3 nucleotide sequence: TGTGCCACCAGCAGAGATGGAGCGAGAAATGAAAAACTGTTTTTT. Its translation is CATSRDGARNEKLFF.

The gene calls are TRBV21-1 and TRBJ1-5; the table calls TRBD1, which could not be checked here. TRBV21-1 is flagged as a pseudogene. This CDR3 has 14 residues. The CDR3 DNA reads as TGTGCCAGCAGCACCAGGACAGGGCGGGGGCCCCAGCATTTT. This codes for CASSTRTGRGPQHF.

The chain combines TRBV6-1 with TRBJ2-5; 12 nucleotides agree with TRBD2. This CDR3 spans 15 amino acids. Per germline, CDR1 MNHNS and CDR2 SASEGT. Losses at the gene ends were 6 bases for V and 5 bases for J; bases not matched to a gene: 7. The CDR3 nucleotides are TGTGCCAGCAGACGGACTAGCGGGGATCGGGAGACCCAGTACTTC. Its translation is CASRRTSGDRETQYF.

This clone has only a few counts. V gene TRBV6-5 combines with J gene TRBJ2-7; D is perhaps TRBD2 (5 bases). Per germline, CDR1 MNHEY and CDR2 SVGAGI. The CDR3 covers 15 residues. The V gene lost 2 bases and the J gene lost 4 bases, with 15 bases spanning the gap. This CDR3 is CASSYLPEGKYEQYF. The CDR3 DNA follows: TGTGCCAGCAGTTACCTTCCTGAGGGTAAATACGAGCAGTACTTC.

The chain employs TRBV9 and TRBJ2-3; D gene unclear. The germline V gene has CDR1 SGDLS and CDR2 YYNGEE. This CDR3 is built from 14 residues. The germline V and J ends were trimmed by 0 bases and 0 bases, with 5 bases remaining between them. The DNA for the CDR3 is TGTGCCAGCAGCGTAGATCAGAGCACAGATACGCAGTATTTT. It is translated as CASSVDQSTDTQYF.

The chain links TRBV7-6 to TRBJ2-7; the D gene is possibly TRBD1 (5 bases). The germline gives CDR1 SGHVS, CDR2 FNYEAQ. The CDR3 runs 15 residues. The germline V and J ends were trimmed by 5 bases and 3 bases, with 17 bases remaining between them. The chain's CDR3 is CASSPNARQGYEQYF. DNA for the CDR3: TGTGCCAGCAGCCCTAATGCAAGGCAGGGCTACGAGCAGTACTTC.

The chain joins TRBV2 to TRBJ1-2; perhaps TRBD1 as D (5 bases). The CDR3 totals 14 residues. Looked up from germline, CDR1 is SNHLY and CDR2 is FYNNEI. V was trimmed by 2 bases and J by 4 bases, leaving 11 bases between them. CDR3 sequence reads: CASSEKRDGYGYTF. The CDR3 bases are TGTGCCAGCAGTGAAAAGAGGGACGGCTATGGCTACACCTTC.

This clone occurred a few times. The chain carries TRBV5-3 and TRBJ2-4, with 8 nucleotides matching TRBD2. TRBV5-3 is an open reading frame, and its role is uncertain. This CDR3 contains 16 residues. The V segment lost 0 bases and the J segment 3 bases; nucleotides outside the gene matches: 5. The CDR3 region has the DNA TGTGCCAGAAGCTTGGTCAGCGGGAGAAACAAAAACATTCAGTACTTC. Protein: CARSLVSGRNKNIQYF.

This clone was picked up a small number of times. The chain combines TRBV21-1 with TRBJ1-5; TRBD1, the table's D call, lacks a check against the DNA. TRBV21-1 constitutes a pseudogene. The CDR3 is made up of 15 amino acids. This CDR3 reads CASSKRDRVNQPQHF. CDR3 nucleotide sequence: TGTGCCAGCAGCAAACGGGACAGGGTAAATCAGCCCCAGCATTTT.

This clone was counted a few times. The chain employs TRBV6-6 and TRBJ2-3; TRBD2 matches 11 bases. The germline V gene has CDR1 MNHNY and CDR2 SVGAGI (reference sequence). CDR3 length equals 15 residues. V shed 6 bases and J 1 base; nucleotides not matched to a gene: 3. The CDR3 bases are TGTGCCAGCAGCCTTAGCGGGAGGGGCACAGATACGCAGTATTTT. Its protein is CASSLSGRGTDTQYF.

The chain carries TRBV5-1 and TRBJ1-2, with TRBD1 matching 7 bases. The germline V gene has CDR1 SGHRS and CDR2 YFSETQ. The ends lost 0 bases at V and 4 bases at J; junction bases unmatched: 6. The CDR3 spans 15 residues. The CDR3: CASSLVTGVGYGYTF. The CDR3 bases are TGCGCCAGCAGCTTGGTCACAGGGGTTGGCTATGGCTACACCTTC.